This TCR beta chain was sequenced in a study of blood T cell repertoires in COVID-19. Measured with immunoSEQ multiplex PCR; TCRdb has only the in-frame clones, and not every one. This table holds about 310,000 clones, around 90% found once. CDR1 SGDLS and CDR2 YYNGEE come from the germline V gene. Trimming removed 2 bases from V and 1 base from J, with 9 bases in between. The CDR3 extends over 14 amino acids. Cohort placement rested on clinical history that participants reported themselves. The clonotype originates from a woman younger than 30 who had recovered from COVID-19. V and J are TRBV9 and TRBJ2-5; TRBD1 is a possible D gene (5 bases). Sequences were obtained from PBMCs or T cells enriched from blood (not recorded which). Here the CDR3 DNA reads TGTGCCAGCAGCGTCGACAGCTCCCAAGAGACCCAGTACTTC. Protein sequence: CASSVDSSQETQYF.